The present T cell receptor beta chain was sequenced within a study of blood T cell repertoires in COVID-19. About the study: T cells, B-cell-depleted T cells, or PBMCs supplied cDNA or gDNA.

The V gene's germline CDR1 is MNHEY and CDR2 SVGEGT. The CDR3 is 18 residues long. The V and J ends lost 6 bases and 3 bases, in that order; junction bases with no gene match: 17. Per the authors' pipeline: Estimates of nucleated cell counts were drawn from the amplification of reference gene primers. Repertoires were generated with immunoSEQ multiplex PCR, while TCRdb's copy carries only in-frame clones and drops some. V and J calls and clone size follow that table, whereas D and trimming were derived from the DNA. The sample carries roughly 200,000 clones, roughly 80% recorded once. The chain is built from TRBV6-2 or TRBV6-3 and TRBJ1-5; 7 bases are a match to TRBD1. This clonotype originated in a man aged 50 to 59 who had recovered from COVID-19. The sample comprised peripheral blood. CDR3 bases: TGTGCCAGCAGCCCGAGAAGGGGGCGTTCTAGAGACAATCAGCCCCAGCATTTT. Translation gives CASSPRRGRSRDNQPQHF.